The present T cell receptor beta chain was sequenced within a study of T cell changes during pregnancy in multiple sclerosis. The table came from immunoSEQ multiplex PCR; TCRdb's copy has only in-frame clones and leaves some out. The sample lists 66,000 or so clones; 75% to 95% were seen once. Germline V gene sequence: CDR1 MNHNS, CDR2 SASEGT. CDR3 length: 10 residues. The V end lost 8 bases, the J end lost 4 bases, and 6 bases lay between the germline ends. The chain couples TRBV6-1 to TRBJ2-7; D unresolved. The receptor's source is a female donor with multiple sclerosis, enrolled in a pregnancy study. The sequencing used CD8+ T cells from peripheral blood mononuclear cells, collected before pregnancy. The CDR3 coding sequence is TGTGCCAGCGTAGAATACGAGCAGTACTTC. Its translation is CASVEYEQYF.